These 16 T cell receptor beta chains share one sample of origin, sequenced in a study of identical twins. TCRdb reprocessed the 5' RACE reads via MiXCR and lists one record per CDR3 protein. There are hundreds of thousands of distinct CDR3 sequences in the sample; less than 25% occur only once, and over 4% lies in the top ten. This sample also belongs to another study, concerning T cells expressing NK-cell markers.

The sample consisted of PBMCs. These receptor sequences come from a woman aged 18-29 years in good health.

This clonotype was observed many times. The chain carries TRBV7-9 and TRBJ2-3, with TRBD1 matching 9 bases. In germline, CDR1 is SEHNR, CDR2 FQNEAQ (reference sequence). The CDR3 consists of 15 residues. Trimming removed 5 bases from V and 3 bases from J; junction bases left unmatched: 6. The CDR3 coding sequence is TGTGCCAGCAGCCTACAACAGGGGGCAACAGATACGCAGTATTTT. It codes for CASSLQQGATDTQYF. Variable domain in full (rest from reference TRBV7-9 and TRBJ2-3): DTGVSQNPRHKITKRGQNVTFRCDPISEHNRLYWYRQTLGQGPEFLTYFQNEAQLEKSRLLSDRFSAERPKGSFSTLEIQRTEQGDSAMYLCASSLQQGATDTQYFGPGTRLTVL.

This chain connects TRBV6-5 to TRBJ1-6; D might be TRBD1 (5 bases). V dropped 6 bases and J dropped 8 bases, with 17 bases sitting between them. Germline CDR1 is MNHEY and CDR2 is SVGAGI. The CDR3 runs 15 residues. The chain's CDR3 is CASRYPGPRDSPLHF. The CDR3 DNA reads TGTGCCAGCAGATACCCGGGACCTAGAGATTCACCCCTCCACTTT.

This clonotype was counted many times. The rearrangement joins TRBV18 to TRBJ2-1; 8 bases agree with TRBD2. The CDR3 is 16 residues long. The V gene's germline CDR1 is KGHSH and CDR2 LQKENI. Trimming removed 3 bases from V and 9 bases from J; junction bases left unmatched: 13. CDR3 sequence (DNA): TGTGCCAGCTCACCCAACCTAGCGGGCAAACGGGGTGAGCAGTTCTTC. This codes for CASSPNLAGKRGEQFF.

This clonotype was observed a handful of times. The chain recombines TRBV5-1 with TRBJ1-1; no clear D gene. V lost 4 bases and J lost 5, with 15 bases in between. Germline lookup yields CDR1 SGHRS and CDR2 YFSETQ. The CDR3 totals 14 residues. CDR3 in DNA: TGCGCCAGCAGCCGACTGGACTTGGGGACTGAAGCTTTCTTT. Amino acids: CASSRLDLGTEAFF.

This clonotype was observed a few times. V and J are TRBV10-3 and TRBJ2-7; D is unclear. The CDR3 sequence is 15 residues long. Germline V gives CDR1 ENHRY, CDR2 SYGVKD. The V end lost 3 bases, the J end lost 5 bases, and 17 bases lay between the germline ends. The CDR3 is CAISDQTLRGHEQYF. CDR3 coding DNA: TGTGCCATCAGTGACCAAACTCTACGAGGCCACGAGCAGTACTTC.

The V gene is TRBV20-1, the J gene TRBJ2-7, with 9 bases matching TRBD2. The CDR3 consists of 15 residues. Trimming cost V 5 bases and J 1 base; bases outside gene matches: 9. Looked up from germline, CDR1 is DFQATT and CDR2 is SNEGSKA (reference sequence). The CDR3 loop reads CSALSLSGGSYEQYF. In nucleotides, the CDR3 is TGCAGTGCTCTTAGCCTTAGCGGGGGATCCTACGAGCAGTACTTC.

This clonotype was detected a few times. This chain links TRBV5-1 with TRBJ2-7, with 7 bases lining up with TRBD2. The CDR3 sequence is 11 residues long. J lost 7 bases, V lost 6 bases, and 4 bases had no gene match. Per germline, CDR1 SGHRS and CDR2 YFSETQ. CDR3 protein: CASTAGREQYF. The CDR3 coding sequence is TGCGCCAGCACCGCCGGGAGGGAGCAGTACTTC.

This clonotype was picked up a small number of times. The J gene is TRBJ2-1, the V gene TRBV7-2; 15 bases agree with TRBD2. V gave up 5 bases and J gave up 8 bases; unmatched junction bases: 10. The CDR3 is made up of 17 amino acids. The germline CDR1 and CDR2 sequences are SGHTA and FQGNSA. CDR3 nucleotides: TGTGCCAGCAGCCTGGGACTAGCGGGAGGAGTCATCTATGAGCAGTTCTTC. Translating it yields CASSLGLAGGVIYEQFF.

The genes are TRBV5-1 and TRBJ2-5; 7 bases fit TRBD2. Trimming cost V 4 bases and J 7 bases; bases outside gene matches: 13. Germline V CDR1 and CDR2: SGHRS, YFSETQ. The CDR3 is 15 residues long. CDR3 amino acids: CASSDRDYLRGTQYF. CDR3 in DNA: TGCGCCAGCAGCGACCGGGACTACCTTAGAGGGACCCAGTACTTC.

CDR3 bases: TGCGCCAGCAGCCAAGATCTCCAGTACACCGGGGAGCTGTTTTTT. Encoded protein: CASSQDLQYTGELFF. This chain uses TRBV4-3 with TRBJ2-2; D call uncertain. The CDR3 spans 15 residues. Germline CDR1 is LGHNA and CDR2 is YSLEER. Trimming cost V 0 bases and J 3 bases, with 8 bases left between them.

The chain has TRBV20-1 and TRBJ2-5, with TRBD2 matching 8 bases. V dropped 0 bases and J dropped 6; count of bases not matched to a gene: 9. Germline V lookup: CDR1 DFQATT, CDR2 SNEGSKA (reference sequence). This CDR3 is built from 15 residues. CDR3 DNA: TGCAGTGCTAGAGACCCAGCGGGGGTACCGAAGACCCAGTACTTC. This translates into CSARDPAGVPKTQYF.

V usage is TRBV12-3 or TRBV12-4 and J usage is TRBJ2-1, with D tentatively TRBD2 (5 bases). Deletions cut 3 bases from V and 0 bases from J, with 15 bases between. This CDR3 comprises 17 residues. CDR3 sequence: CASSFLLASSSYNEQFF. CDR3 nucleotides: TGTGCCAGCAGTTTTCTCTTAGCGAGTAGCTCCTACAATGAGCAGTTCTTC.

The V gene is TRBV15, the J gene TRBJ2-3; D uncertain. The CDR3 loop spans 15 amino acids. Trimming cost V 3 bases and J 1 base, with 11 bases left between them. CDR1 is LNHNV and CDR2 is YYDKDF in the germline V gene (reference sequence). CDR3: CATSRDGAGTDTQYF. The CDR3 DNA reads as TGTGCCACCAGCAGGGACGGCGCGGGCACAGATACGCAGTATTTT.

The rearrangement uses TRBV5-5 and TRBJ2-3; no clear D. The V and J ends lost 0 bases and 6 bases respectively, with 8 bases between them. CDR3 length: 13 amino acids. In germline, CDR1 is SGHKS, CDR2 YYEKEE (reference sequence). Here the CDR3 DNA reads TGTGCCAGCAGCTTGGCGCCCGACGATACGCAGTATTTT. Translated: CASSLAPDDTQYF.

The rearrangement uses TRBV7-9 and TRBJ2-1; D perhaps matches TRBD2 (6 bases). Trimming pared 3 bases from V and 5 bases from J, leaving 14 bases between. The CDR3 contains 15 residues. The germline CDR1 and CDR2 sequences are SEHNR and FQNEAQ (reference sequence). The CDR3 reads CASSFSGALNNEQFF. The CDR3 region has the DNA TGTGCCAGCAGCTTTTCGGGAGCCTTGAACAATGAGCAGTTCTTC.

The chain carries TRBV20-1 and TRBJ2-3; 7 bases map to TRBD2. Trimming cost V 5 bases and J 0 bases; bases outside gene matches: 8. The length of the CDR3 is 15 residues. Germline-derived CDR1 and CDR2 are DFQATT and SNEGSKA (reference sequence). This chain's CDR3 is CSAVGRARSTDTQYF. In DNA, the CDR3 is TGCAGTGCTGTGGGGAGGGCGCGAAGCACAGATACGCAGTATTTT.